The 27 T cell receptor beta chains reported below all come from one sample, sequenced in a study of regulatory T cells in long-lasting Graves disease. HTBI primers from iRepertoire and Arm-PCR of CDR3 regions yielded the TCR beta libraries. Each CDR3 protein gets one entry after TCRdb re-called the multiplex PCR reads with MiXCR. Among 620,000 or so distinct CDR3 sequences listed, roughly 15% were seen once. Sample time point: newly diagnosed GD, antithyroid drugs for less than 3 months. There was RNA extracted from PBMCs, and the TCR library was made from it. A further study also used this sample, focusing on T cells in Graves' hyperthyroidism and ophthalmopathy.

The sample was peripheral blood mononuclear cells (PBMCs), taken at new diagnosis, from a patient treated with antithyroid drugs. The receptors stem from a woman in her thirties with Graves disease.

This clonotype was observed a few times. CDR3 in amino acids: CAWNLGDRAYEQYF. The CDR3 bases are TGTGCCTGGAATCTCGGGGACCGCGCCTACGAGCAGTACTTC. The chain employs TRBV30 and TRBJ2-7; the D gene could be TRBD1 or TRBD2 (5 bases each). This CDR3 spans 14 amino acids. The germline V and J ends were trimmed by 4 bases and 2 bases, with 15 bases remaining between them. The germline V gene encodes CDR1 GTSNPN and CDR2 SVGIG (reference sequence).

The V call is TRBV19, the J call TRBJ2-5; D tentatively reads TRBD1 or TRBD2 (5 bases each). Trimming removed 6 bases at V and 4 bases at J, with 15 bases between. Germline CDR1 reads LNHDA; CDR2 reads SQIVND (reference sequence). The CDR3 covers 14 residues. The CDR3 region has the DNA TGTGCCAGTAGGACGGTGGCAGGGACAGAGACCCAGTACTTC. Translation gives CASRTVAGTETQYF.

Worth noting for this clonotype: A read error may be the cause here, since a much bigger clone is one base away. The chain employs TRBV6-2 or TRBV6-3 and TRBJ1-2; unclear D gene. V lost 2 bases and J 7 bases, leaving 17 bases between the germline ends. Germline lookup yields CDR1 MNHEY and CDR2 SVGEGT. The length of the CDR3 is 15 residues. CDR3 residues: CASSYRHDQGSGYTF. The DNA for the CDR3 is TGTGCCAGCAGTTACCGCCATGACCAAGGGAGTGGCTACACCTTC.

This clonotype was observed many times. The chain has TRBV2 and TRBJ2-1; 8 bases line up with TRBD2. V was clipped by 7 bases and J by 7 bases; unmatched bases: 9. Germline assignment: CDR1 SNHLY and CDR2 FYNNEI. The CDR3 has 14 amino acids. The CDR3 DNA reads as TGTGCCAGCAACCCCCTAGCGGGTGGGAATGAGCAGTTCTTC. It translates to CASNPLAGGNEQFF.

This clonotype occurred many times. Because the CDR3's place on the DNA is in doubt, the DNA is left out and the CDR3 is given as listed by TCRdb. The J gene is TRBJ1-2, the V gene TRBV6-5; the D segment call TRBD1 is taken from the table without a DNA check. Germline values: CDR1 MNHEY, CDR2 SVGAGI. The CDR3 is made up of 15 amino acids, end residues included. CDR3 sequence: CASSSSTGGAGGYTF.

The chain carries TRBV7-2 and TRBJ2-5, with D unclear. There are 12 residues in the CDR3. CDR1 is SGHTA and CDR2 is FQGNSA in the germline V gene. Trimming removed 5 bases at V and 5 bases at J, with 9 bases between. As DNA, the CDR3 is TGTGCCAGCAGCCAAACCCGGGAGACCCAGTACTTC. It translates to CASSQTRETQYF.

The chain couples TRBV9 to TRBJ2-5; 8 bases are a match to TRBD2. The CDR3 loop spans 15 amino acids. V lost 4 bases and J lost 5; bases outside the gene matches: 10. Germline CDR1 is SGDLS and CDR2 is YYNGEE. In DNA, the CDR3 is TGTGCCAGCAGCCCGGGAGGGGAGAGGCGGGAGACCCAGTACTTC. It codes for CASSPGGERRETQYF.

The chain recombines TRBV20-1 with TRBJ2-7; D not resolved. The CDR3 contains 14 residues. Germline-derived CDR1 and CDR2 are DFQATT and SNEGSKA (reference sequence). Deletions cut 3 bases from V and 2 bases from J, with 14 bases between. CDR3 DNA sequence: TGCAGTGCTAGCATGCCAATTTCAACCTACGAGCAGTACTTC. Its translation is CSASMPISTYEQYF.

This clonotype was seen ten or more times. The CDR3 bases are TGTGCCAGCAGTCCCCGGGACGGACTTCAGCCCCAGCATTTT. Encoded protein: CASSPRDGLQPQHF. V is TRBV27 and J is TRBJ1-5; possibly TRBD1 for D (5 bases). CDR1 and CDR2 from the germline V gene are MNHEY and SMNVEV (reference sequence). The CDR3 is made up of 14 amino acids. V gave up 5 bases and J gave up 6 bases, with 14 bases separating them.

This clonotype was seen ten or more times. For the CDR3, the DNA is TGTGCCGCACAGGGACAGAGGCACAGGGAGACCCAGTACTTC. Translating gives CAAQGQRHRETQYF. This chain links TRBV28 with TRBJ2-5; the match to TRBD1 covers 7 bases. This CDR3 has 14 amino acids. V lost 11 bases, J lost 5 bases, and 14 bases stayed unmatched. From germline, CDR1 is MDHEN and CDR2 SYDVKM.

This clonotype has ten or more counts. The chain recombines TRBV28 with TRBJ2-1; D perhaps matches TRBD1 (6 bases). Germline V CDR1 and CDR2: MDHEN, SYDVKM. The germline V and J ends were trimmed by 5 bases and 8 bases, with 13 bases remaining between them. This CDR3 region has 13 residues. The CDR3 nucleotides read TGTGCCAGCAGTCAGGGGAGCGGCGATGAGCAGTTCTTC. It is translated as CASSQGSGDEQFF.

The chain employs TRBV6-6 and TRBJ2-2; D is possibly TRBD1 (5 bases). CDR1 and CDR2 (germline): MNHNY, SVGAGI (reference sequence). The CDR3 consists of 17 residues. Trimming stripped 0 bases from V and 3 bases from J, with 14 bases between. Here the CDR3 reads CASSYSISQGYTGELFF. The CDR3 nucleotides read TGTGCCAGCAGTTACTCGATTAGTCAGGGCTACACCGGGGAGCTGTTTTTT.

This clonotype was seen repeatedly, ten times or more. The chain is built from TRBV6-2 or TRBV6-3 and TRBJ2-7; a weak D match, TRBD1 (5 bases). The ends were cut back, 5 bases at V and 4 bases at J, with 9 bases in the middle. The length of the CDR3 is 12 residues. Germline CDR1 MNHEY, CDR2 SVGEGT. The CDR3 sequence: CASSGAAYEQYF. For the CDR3, the DNA is TGTGCCAGCAGTGGGGCCGCTTACGAGCAGTACTTC.

This clonotype was picked up many times. This sequence joins TRBV20-1 and TRBJ2-5, with D hard to call. The CDR3 length is 12 residues. V shed 5 bases and J shed 4 bases, with 11 bases lying between them. Germline CDR1 and CDR2: DFQATT and SNEGSKA (reference sequence). CDR3 amino acids: CSAVTPPETQYF. For the CDR3, the DNA is TGCAGTGCTGTGACGCCCCCAGAGACCCAGTACTTC.

The chain employs TRBV5-4 and TRBJ2-7; D might be TRBD1 (6 bases). Germline values: CDR1 SGHNT, CDR2 YYREEE (reference sequence). Trimming removed 4 bases from V and 2 bases from J, with 13 bases in between. The CDR3 loop spans 14 amino acids. CDR3 nucleotides: TGTGCCAGCAGCGCCGGACAGAGCCCCTACGAGCAGTACTTC. This gives the protein CASSAGQSPYEQYF.

This clonotype showed up many times. This chain uses TRBV2 with TRBJ2-7; maybe TRBD1 (5 bases). The CDR3 length is 11 residues. In germline, CDR1 is SNHLY, CDR2 FYNNEI. V was clipped by 7 bases and J by 4 bases, with 8 bases between them. The CDR3 nucleotides read TGTGCCAGCACGAGACAGTACGAGCAGTACTTC. It codes for CASTRQYEQYF.

This clonotype was detected ten times or more. The J gene is TRBJ1-4, the V gene TRBV2; D not certain. V dropped 4 bases and J dropped 12 bases, with 9 bases sitting between them. CDR1 and CDR2 (germline): SNHLY, FYNNEI. This CDR3 has 11 residues. CDR3 region: CASSGGRELFF. The CDR3 DNA follows: TGTGCCAGCAGTGGAGGTCGGGAACTGTTTTTT.

This clonotype was recorded many times. The chain couples TRBV12-3 or TRBV12-4 to TRBJ1-2, with 7 bases fitting TRBD1. The CDR3 length is 13 residues. The ends lost 3 bases at V and 8 bases at J; junction bases unmatched: 6. In nucleotides, the CDR3 is TGTGCCAGCAGTTTGCAGACAGGGTGGGGCTACACCTTC. It encodes CASSLQTGWGYTF.

This clonotype was recorded a few times. The rearrangement joins TRBV11-2 to TRBJ2-1; 8 nucleotides agree with TRBD2. The J segment lost 7 bases and the V segment lost 1 base, leaving 6 bases of the junction unmatched. Looked up from germline, CDR1 is SGHAT and CDR2 is FQNNGV. The CDR3 totals 15 residues. CDR3 in amino acids: CASSLAGTRQNEQFF. CDR3 coding DNA: TGTGCCAGCAGCTTAGCTGGGACTAGGCAGAATGAGCAGTTCTTC.

This clonotype was observed many times. The chain uses TRBV3-1 and TRBJ1-2; possible D gene TRBD1, 5 bases. Germline assignment: CDR1 LGHDT and CDR2 YNNKEL (reference sequence). The CDR3 loop spans 13 amino acids. The ends were cut back, 1 base at V and 4 bases at J, with 7 bases in the middle. In nucleotides, the CDR3 is TGTGCCAGCAGCCAAGGGGGCACCTATGGCTACACCTTC. This translates into CASSQGGTYGYTF.

In its sample, this clonotype was seen many times. This chain links TRBV27 with TRBJ1-5, with TRBD1 matching over 7 bases. This CDR3 has 15 residues. CDR1 is MNHEY, CDR2 SMNVEV, per germline (reference sequence). V trimming: 6 bases; J trimming: 0 bases; junction bases outside the gene matches: 5. The CDR3 is CASSPGQYSNQPQHF. CDR3 in DNA: TGTGCCAGCAGCCCGGGACAGTATAGCAATCAGCCCCAGCATTTT.

This clonotype was counted at least ten times. This rearrangement joins TRBV20-1 to TRBJ2-1; unclear D gene. Germline CDR1 and CDR2: DFQATT and SNEGSKA (reference sequence). V gave up 0 bases and J gave up 3 bases, with 9 bases separating them. The CDR3 is 14 amino acids. CDR3 protein: CSARDPTGYNEQFF. The DNA for the CDR3 is TGCAGTGCTAGAGATCCGACGGGCTACAATGAGCAGTTCTTC.

The CDR3 sequence is CAWDKGRFYEQYF. CDR3 DNA sequence: TGTGCCTGGGACAAAGGCAGATTCTACGAGCAGTACTTC. The chain recombines TRBV30 with TRBJ2-7; D uncertain. Trimming took 5 bases from V and 3 from J, leaving 14 bases between them. CDR1 GTSNPN and CDR2 SVGIG come from the germline V gene (reference sequence). This CDR3 has 13 amino acids.

This clonotype was seen at least ten times. The chain carries TRBV11-2 and TRBJ2-1; D possibly corresponds to TRBD2 (5 bases). V lost 3 bases and J 8 bases, leaving 8 bases between the germline ends. The CDR3 length is 12 residues. Germline CDR1 and CDR2: SGHAT and FQNNGV. CDR3 bases: TGTGCCAGCAGCTTCTCCGGGGATGAGCAGTTCTTC. Its protein is CASSFSGDEQFF.

There are many counts of this clonotype. The rearrangement joins TRBV6-2 or TRBV6-3 to TRBJ1-1, with D possibly being TRBD1 (6 bases). The V end was cut by 10 bases, the J end by 3 bases, with 18 bases between. Germline V gene lookup returns CDR1 MNHEY and CDR2 SVGEGT. The length of the CDR3 is 14 residues. The CDR3 sequence: CATSPGQWDTEAFF. CDR3 DNA: TGTGCCACCTCGCCAGGACAGTGGGACACTGAAGCTTTCTTT.

This clonotype occurred many times. This rearrangement joins TRBV7-2 to TRBJ2-5, with 10 bases fitting TRBD2. The trim removed 1 base at V and 4 bases at J, leaving 12 bases unmatched. Germline V CDR1 and CDR2: SGHTA, FQGNSA. The CDR3 spans 18 residues. The CDR3 protein is CASSLGKGLAGDPETQYF. The CDR3 nucleotides read TGTGCCAGCAGCTTAGGGAAGGGGCTAGCGGGAGACCCAGAGACCCAGTACTTC.

The J gene is TRBJ2-7, the V gene TRBV28; D assignment may be TRBD1 or TRBD2 (5 bases each). The CDR3 consists of 13 residues. The germline V gene encodes CDR1 MDHEN and CDR2 SYDVKM. Trimming left V 4 bases short and J 2 bases short, with 9 bases between. CDR3 DNA sequence: TGTGCCAGCAGTTGGGGACGGGCCTACGAGCAGTACTTC. Translated, it gives CASSWGRAYEQYF.